This TCR beta chain emerged from a study of blood T cell repertoires in COVID-19. The wider study: The cDNA or gDNA used as material had been derived from T cells, B-cell-depleted T cells, or PBMCs.

TCRdb's copy holds only in-frame clones and misses some; the assay was immunoSEQ multiplex PCR. Of approximately 53,000 clones in the sample, around nine tenths were seen once. This clone was detected once. The CDR3 extends over 16 amino acids. J is TRBJ2-5 and V is TRBV21-1; whether TRBD1, the table's D call, matches the DNA was not checked. TRBV21-1 is a pseudogene. This clonotype was obtained from a human donor in a cohort sampled during active COVID-19. The sequenced material came from peripheral blood. The CDR3, as DNA: TGTGCCAGCAGCAAAGTACAGGGAGCGGCGCAAGAGACCCAGTACTTC. Translating it yields CASSKVQGAAQETQYF.